This TCR beta chain was recorded in a study of blood T cells in healthy people across ages. This clonotype showed up just a few times. V was shortened by 0 bases and J by 2 bases, with 14 bases between the two germline ends. Germline V gives CDR1 MGHRA, CDR2 YSYEKL. This CDR3 contains 17 residues. Combining a sample-barcoded 5' primer with a J-beta primer mix, a second PCR ran for about 7 to 12 cycles. MiXCR, applied by TCRdb to the 5' RACE reads, yields one record per CDR3 protein. This table holds roughly 1,300,000 distinct CDR3 sequences, approximately 59% found once. The specimen was blood. The chain combines TRBV4-1 with TRBJ2-1; a possible D gene is TRBD2 (7 bases). The receptor was isolated from a man aged 18 to 35 in good health. The CDR3 sequence is CASSQDRGGPTYNEQFF. CDR3 bases: TGCGCCAGCAGCCAAGATAGGGGGGGGCCTACCTACAATGAGCAGTTCTTC.